This TCR beta chain was profiled in a study of blood T cells in healthy people across ages. A second PCR, run for roughly 7 to 11 cycles, used a sample-barcoded 5' primer plus a J-beta primer mix. TCRdb reprocessed the 5' RACE reads with MiXCR, giving one entry per CDR3 protein. The table has about 760,000 distinct CDR3 sequences, 56% seen once. The CDR3 has 14 amino acids. V was pared by 6 bases and J by 2 bases, with 13 bases between. Germline values: CDR1 SNHLY, CDR2 FYNNEI. This clonotype appeared a few times. Sequenced material: blood. This TCR came from a man between 35 and 55 years old in good health. The chain carries TRBV2 and TRBJ1-2; D uncertain. The CDR3 DNA reads TGTGCCAGCAGCCTAGGCGGGGTGAACTATGGCTACACCTTC. Amino acid sequence: CASSLGGVNYGYTF.